This TCR beta chain appears in the sequencing data of a study of T-cell reconstitution after alpha-beta-depleted transplantation in children (dated by TCRdb to about 2016). For the study in its entirety: Using TCR repertoire profiling, the study quantitatively followed how T-cell immune reconstitution unfolded in children after TCRalphabeta/CD19-depleted allogeneic hematopoietic cell transplantation. The paper's findings and limits, for the study overall: The apparently early recovery of alphabetaT-cell counts about two months after transplant reportedly depended on only several hundred rapidly expanded clones that came from non-depleted graft cells. Over subsequent months, a decline in hyperexpanded clone frequencies was noted, and after one year, T-cell counts and TCRbeta diversity were mostly ascribed to newly produced T cells. In some patients, high TCRbeta diversity at day 60 was attributed to recipient T cells and intrathymic progenitors that had survived conditioning.

The treatment or condition label corresponds to: allogeneic hematopoietic cell transplantation with graft depleted of TCRalphabeta T cells and CD19 B cells. TCRalphabeta/CD19-depleted allogeneic hematopoietic cell grafts were given to the transplant recipients, all of whom were children. This clonotype has a count of ten or more. The antigen this receptor binds is unknown. One base away there is no much larger clone; base qualities are not given. The library was built by means of PCR. The sequencing machine was an Illumina HiSeq 2500. TCR library preparation used molecular barcoding, with unique molecular identifiers applied to normalize quantification of the TCRbeta repertoire. Starting from the raw public reads, TCRdb applied fastp trimming at Q25, assembled clones with MiXCR and retained in-frame beta chains. Each CDR3 protein gets just one entry, which takes the most common genes and DNA from the rows behind it. Recorded for this sample are about 160,000 distinct CDR3 sequences; 11% of them occurred a single time. The ten largest clones capture over 10% of the sample.

Reading the germline V gene gives CDR1 SGHDN and CDR2 FVKESK. Including the terminal cysteine and phenylalanine, the CDR3 comprises 16 residues. The sequence is cut down to CDR3 DNA, 48 bases in frame from base 1. Deletion took 6 bases off V and 3 bases off J, with a span of 17 bases between the germline ends. The V gene is TRBV14 and the J gene is TRBJ1-4; no confident D gene assignment can be made. The source material was PBMCs, sampled before TCRalphabeta/CD19-depleted stem cell transplant. This clonotype originated in a boy younger than 10 with acute myeloid leukemia, due to receive a stem cell transplant. The DNA sequence follows: TGTGCCAGCAGGAGGATAGAGGTCCTCCCTAATGAAAAACTGTTTTTT. It translates as CASRRIEVLPNEKLFF. The full variable domain, completed from the reference TRBV14 and TRBJ1-4 proteins outside the CDR3, reads EAGVTQFPSHSVIEKGQTVTLRCDPISGHDNLYWYRRVMGKEIKFLLHFVKESKQDESGMPNNRFLAERTGGTYSTLKVQPAELEDSGVYFCASRRIEVLPNEKLFFGSGTQLSVL.